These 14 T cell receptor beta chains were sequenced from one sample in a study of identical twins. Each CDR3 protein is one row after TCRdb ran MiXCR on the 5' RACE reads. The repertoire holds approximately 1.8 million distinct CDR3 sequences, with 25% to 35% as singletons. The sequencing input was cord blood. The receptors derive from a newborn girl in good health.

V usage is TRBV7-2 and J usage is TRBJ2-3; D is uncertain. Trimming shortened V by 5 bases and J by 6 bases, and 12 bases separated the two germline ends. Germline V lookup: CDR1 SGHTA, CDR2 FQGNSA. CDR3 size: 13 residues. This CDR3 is CASSPEPPDTQYF. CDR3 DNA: TGTGCCAGCAGCCCTGAACCCCCCGATACGCAGTATTTT.

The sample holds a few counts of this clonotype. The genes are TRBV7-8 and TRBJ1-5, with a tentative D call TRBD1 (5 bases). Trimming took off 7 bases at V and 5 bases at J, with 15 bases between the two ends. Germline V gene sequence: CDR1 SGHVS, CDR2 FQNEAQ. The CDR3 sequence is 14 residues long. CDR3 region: CASTSRTGDQPQHF. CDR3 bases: TGTGCCAGCACCTCTCGAACAGGCGATCAGCCCCAGCATTTT. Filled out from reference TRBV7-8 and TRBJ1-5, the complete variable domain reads GAGVSQSPRYKVAKRGQDVALRCDPISGHVSLFWYQQALGQGPEFLTYFQNEAQLDKSGLPSDRFFAERPEGSVSTLKIQRTQQEDSAVYLCASTSRTGDQPQHFGDGTRLSIL.

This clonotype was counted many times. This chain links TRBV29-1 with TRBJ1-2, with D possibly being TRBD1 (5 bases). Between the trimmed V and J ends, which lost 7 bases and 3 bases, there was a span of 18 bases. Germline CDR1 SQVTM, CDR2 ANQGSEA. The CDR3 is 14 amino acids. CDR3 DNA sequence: TGCAGCGGGTCCCCGGGGGGAGTCGACTATGGCTACACCTTC. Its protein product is CSGSPGGVDYGYTF.

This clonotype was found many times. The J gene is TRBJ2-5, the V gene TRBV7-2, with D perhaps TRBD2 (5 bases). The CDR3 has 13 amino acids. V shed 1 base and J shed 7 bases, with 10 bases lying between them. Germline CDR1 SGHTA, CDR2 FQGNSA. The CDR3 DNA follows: TGTGCCAGCAGCTTAGAGCGGTTCGGGACCCAGTACTTC. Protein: CASSLERFGTQYF. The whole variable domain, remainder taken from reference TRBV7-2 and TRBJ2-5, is GAGVSQSPSNKVTEKGKDVELRCDPISGHTALYWYRQSLGQGLEFLIYFQGNSAPDKSGLPSDRFSAERTGGSVSTLTIQRTQQEDSAVYLCASSLERFGTQYFGPGTRLLVL.

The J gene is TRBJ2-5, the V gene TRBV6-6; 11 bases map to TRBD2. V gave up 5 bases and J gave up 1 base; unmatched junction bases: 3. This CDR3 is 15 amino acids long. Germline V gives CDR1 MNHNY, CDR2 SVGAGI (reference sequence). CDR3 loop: CASSASGGIQETQYF. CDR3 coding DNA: TGTGCCAGCAGTGCTAGCGGGGGGATCCAAGAGACCCAGTACTTC.

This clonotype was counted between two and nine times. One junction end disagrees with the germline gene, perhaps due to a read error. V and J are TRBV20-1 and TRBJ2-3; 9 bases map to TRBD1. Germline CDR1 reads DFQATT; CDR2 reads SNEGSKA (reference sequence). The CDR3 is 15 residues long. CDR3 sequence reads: CSARGDRGGTDTQYF. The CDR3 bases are TGCAGTGCTAGAGGCGACAGGGGGGGGACAGATACTCAGTATTTT.

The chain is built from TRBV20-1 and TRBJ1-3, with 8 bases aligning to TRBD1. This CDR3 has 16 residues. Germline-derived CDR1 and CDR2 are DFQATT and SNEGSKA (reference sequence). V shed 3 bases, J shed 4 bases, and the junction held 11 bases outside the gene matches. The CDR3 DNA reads TGCAGTGCTAGGAGGGACAGGAGCTCTGAGGGAAACACCATATATTTT. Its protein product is CSARRDRSSEGNTIYF.

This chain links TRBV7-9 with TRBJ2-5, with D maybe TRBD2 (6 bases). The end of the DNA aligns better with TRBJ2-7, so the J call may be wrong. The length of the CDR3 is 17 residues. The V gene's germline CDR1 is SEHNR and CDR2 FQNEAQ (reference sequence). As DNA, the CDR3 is TGTGCCAGCAGCTTAGCGCGCTTCGGGGAGGTTGGGGGCGAGCAGTACTTC. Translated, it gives CASSLARFGEVGGEQYF.

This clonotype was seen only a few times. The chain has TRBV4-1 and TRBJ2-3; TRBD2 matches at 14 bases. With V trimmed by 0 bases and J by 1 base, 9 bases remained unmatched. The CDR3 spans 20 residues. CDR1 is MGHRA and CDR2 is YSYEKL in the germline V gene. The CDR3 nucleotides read TGCGCCAGCAGCCAAGATCCCGGGACTAGCGGGGGAGGACGCACAGATACGCAGTATTTT. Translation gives CASSQDPGTSGGGRTDTQYF.

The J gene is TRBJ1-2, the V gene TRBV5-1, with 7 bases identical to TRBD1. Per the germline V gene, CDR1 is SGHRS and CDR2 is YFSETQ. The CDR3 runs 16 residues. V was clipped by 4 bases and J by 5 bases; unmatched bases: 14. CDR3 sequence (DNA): TGCGCCAGCAGCGCCCGGGACAGCCCCAGCTTTTATGGCTACACCTTC. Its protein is CASSARDSPSFYGYTF.

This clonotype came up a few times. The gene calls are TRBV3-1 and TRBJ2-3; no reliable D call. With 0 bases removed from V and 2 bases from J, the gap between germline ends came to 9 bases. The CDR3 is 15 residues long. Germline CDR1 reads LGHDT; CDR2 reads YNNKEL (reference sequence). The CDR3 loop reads CASSQETLLTDTQYF. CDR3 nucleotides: TGTGCCAGCAGCCAAGAAACCCTCCTCACAGATACGCAGTATTTT.

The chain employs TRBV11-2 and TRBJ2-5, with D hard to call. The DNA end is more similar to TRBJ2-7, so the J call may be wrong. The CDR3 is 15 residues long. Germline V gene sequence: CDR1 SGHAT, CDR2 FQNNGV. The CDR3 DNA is TGTGCCAGCAGCTTTCGACCATCGCTGCCCTACGAGCAGTACTTC. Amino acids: CASSFRPSLPYEQYF.

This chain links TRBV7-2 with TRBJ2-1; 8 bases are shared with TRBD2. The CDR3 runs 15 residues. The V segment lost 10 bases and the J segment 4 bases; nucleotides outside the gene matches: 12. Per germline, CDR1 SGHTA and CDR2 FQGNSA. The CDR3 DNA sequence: TGTGCCACCAACATCGCCGGGACTAGGTACAATGAGCAGTTCTTC. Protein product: CATNIAGTRYNEQFF.

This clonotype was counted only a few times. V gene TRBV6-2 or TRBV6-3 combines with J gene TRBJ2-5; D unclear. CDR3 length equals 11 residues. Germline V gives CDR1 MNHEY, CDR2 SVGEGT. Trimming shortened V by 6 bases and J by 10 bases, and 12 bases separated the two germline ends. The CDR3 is CASREQKDQYF. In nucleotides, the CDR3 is TGTGCCAGCAGGGAACAGAAGGACCAGTACTTC.